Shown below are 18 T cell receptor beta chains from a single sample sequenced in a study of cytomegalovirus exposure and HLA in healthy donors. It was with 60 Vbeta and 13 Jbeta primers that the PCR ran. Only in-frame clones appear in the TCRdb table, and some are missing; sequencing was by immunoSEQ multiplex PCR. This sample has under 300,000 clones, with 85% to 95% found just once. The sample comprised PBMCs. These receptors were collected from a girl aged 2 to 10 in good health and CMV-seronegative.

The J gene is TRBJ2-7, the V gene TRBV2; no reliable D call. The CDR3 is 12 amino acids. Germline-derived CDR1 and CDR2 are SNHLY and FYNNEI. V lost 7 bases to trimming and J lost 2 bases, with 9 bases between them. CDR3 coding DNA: TGTGCCAGCAAGTACCGGGCCTACGAGCAGTACTTC. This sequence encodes CASKYRAYEQYF.

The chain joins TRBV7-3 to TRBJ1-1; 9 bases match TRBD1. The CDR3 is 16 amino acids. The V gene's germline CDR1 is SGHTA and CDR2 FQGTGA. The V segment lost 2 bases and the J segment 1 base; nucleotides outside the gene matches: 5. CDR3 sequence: CASSLAPGQGNTEAFF. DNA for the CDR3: TGTGCCAGCAGCTTAGCGCCGGGACAGGGGAACACTGAAGCTTTCTTT.

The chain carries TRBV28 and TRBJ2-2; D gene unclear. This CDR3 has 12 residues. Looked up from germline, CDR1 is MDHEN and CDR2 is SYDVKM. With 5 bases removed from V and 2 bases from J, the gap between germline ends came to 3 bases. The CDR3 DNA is TGTGCCAGCAGTCAAAACACCGGGGAGCTGTTTTTT. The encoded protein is CASSQNTGELFF.

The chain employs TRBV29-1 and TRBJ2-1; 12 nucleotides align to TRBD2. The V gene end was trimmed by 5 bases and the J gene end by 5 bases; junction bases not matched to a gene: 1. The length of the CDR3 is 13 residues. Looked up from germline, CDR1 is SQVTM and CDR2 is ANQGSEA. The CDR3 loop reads CSVRTSGNNEQFF. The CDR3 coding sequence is TGCAGCGTTCGGACTAGCGGGAACAATGAGCAGTTCTTC.

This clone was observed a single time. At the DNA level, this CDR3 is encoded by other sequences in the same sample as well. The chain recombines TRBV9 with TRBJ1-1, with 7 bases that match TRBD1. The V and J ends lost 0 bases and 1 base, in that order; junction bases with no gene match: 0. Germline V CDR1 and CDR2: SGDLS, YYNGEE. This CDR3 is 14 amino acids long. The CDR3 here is CASSVGTGNTEAFF. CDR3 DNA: TGTGCCAGCAGCGTAGGGACAGGGAACACTGAAGCTTTCTTT.

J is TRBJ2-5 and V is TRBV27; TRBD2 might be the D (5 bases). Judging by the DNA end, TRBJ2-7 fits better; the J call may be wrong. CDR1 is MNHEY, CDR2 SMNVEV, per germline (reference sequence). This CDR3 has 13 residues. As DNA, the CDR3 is TGTGCCAGCAGTTTCGGCGGGCCCGACGAGCAGTACTTC. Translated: CASSFGGPDEQYF.

DNA of the CDR3: TGTGCCAGCAGCTTTGGTGGGAGCGAGCAGTACTTC. Translation: CASSFGGSEQYF. J is TRBJ2-7 and V is TRBV7-2, with a weak D call TRBD2 (5 bases). CDR3 length equals 12 residues. V gave up 3 bases and J gave up 6 bases, with 9 bases separating them. CDR1 is SGHTA, CDR2 FQGNSA, per germline.

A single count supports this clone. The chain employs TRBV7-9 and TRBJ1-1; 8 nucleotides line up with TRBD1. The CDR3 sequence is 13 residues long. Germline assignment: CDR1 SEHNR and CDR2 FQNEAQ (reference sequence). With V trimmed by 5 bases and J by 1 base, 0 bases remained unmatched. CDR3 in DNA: TGTGCCAGCAGCGGACAGGGGAACACTGAAGCTTTCTTT. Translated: CASSGQGNTEAFF.

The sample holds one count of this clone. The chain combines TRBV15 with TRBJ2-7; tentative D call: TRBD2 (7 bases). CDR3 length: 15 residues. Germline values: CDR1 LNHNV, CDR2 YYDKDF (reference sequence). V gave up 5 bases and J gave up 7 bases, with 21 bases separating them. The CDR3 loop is CATSPSGGAPGEQYF. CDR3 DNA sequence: TGTGCCACCAGCCCCAGTGGGGGGGCTCCGGGAGAGCAGTACTTC.

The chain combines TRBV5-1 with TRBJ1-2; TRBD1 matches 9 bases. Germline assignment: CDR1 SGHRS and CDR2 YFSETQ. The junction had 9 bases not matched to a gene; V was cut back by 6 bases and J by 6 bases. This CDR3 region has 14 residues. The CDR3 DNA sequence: TGCGCCAGCACGTCACAGGGGGCCGTAAATGGCTACACCTTC. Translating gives CASTSQGAVNGYTF.

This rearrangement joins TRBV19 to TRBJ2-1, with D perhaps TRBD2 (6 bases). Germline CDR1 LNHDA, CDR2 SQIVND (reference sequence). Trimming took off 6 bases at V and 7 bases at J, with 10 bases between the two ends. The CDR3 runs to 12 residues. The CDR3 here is CASSGGTNEQFF. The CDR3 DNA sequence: TGTGCCAGTAGCGGGGGAACGAATGAGCAGTTCTTC.

The CDR3 sequence is CASTGLTGNESPLHF. The CDR3 DNA reads as TGTGCCAGCACAGGCTTGACAGGGAATGAATCACCCCTCCACTTT. V is TRBV6-1 and J is TRBJ1-6; 7 positions agree with TRBD1. V gave up 7 bases and J gave up 10 bases; unmatched junction bases: 13. Germline CDR1 reads MNHNS; CDR2 reads SASEGT. The CDR3 totals 15 residues.

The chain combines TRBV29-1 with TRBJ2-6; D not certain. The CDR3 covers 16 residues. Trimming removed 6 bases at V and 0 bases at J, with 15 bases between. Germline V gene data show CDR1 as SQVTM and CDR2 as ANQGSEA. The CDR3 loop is CSVQVGSSSGANVLTF. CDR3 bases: TGCAGCGTCCAGGTTGGTAGTAGCTCTGGGGCCAACGTCCTGACTTTC.

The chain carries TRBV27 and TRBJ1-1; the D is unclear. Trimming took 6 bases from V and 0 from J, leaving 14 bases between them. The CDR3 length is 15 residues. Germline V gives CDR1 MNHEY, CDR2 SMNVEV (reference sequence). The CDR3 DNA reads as TGTGCCAGCAGATCCCTCGGAGCCGTGAACACTGAAGCTTTCTTT. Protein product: CASRSLGAVNTEAFF.

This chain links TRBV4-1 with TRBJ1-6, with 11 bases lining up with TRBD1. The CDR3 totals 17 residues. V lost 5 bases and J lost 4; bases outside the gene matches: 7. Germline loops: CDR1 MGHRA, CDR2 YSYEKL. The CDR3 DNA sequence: TGCGCCAGCAGCGCTGGGGGGACAGGGGGTTATAATTCACCCCTCCACTTT. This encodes CASSAGGTGGYNSPLHF.

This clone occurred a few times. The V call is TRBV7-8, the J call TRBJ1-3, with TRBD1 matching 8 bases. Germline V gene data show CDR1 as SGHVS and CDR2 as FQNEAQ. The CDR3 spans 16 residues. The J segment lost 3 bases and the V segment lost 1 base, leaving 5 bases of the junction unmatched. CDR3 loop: CASSLGQGAIGNTIYF. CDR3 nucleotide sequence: TGTGCCAGCAGCTTAGGTCAGGGGGCTATTGGAAACACCATATATTTT.

CDR3 sequence (DNA): TGCGCCAGCAGCTATGACACCTCCTACAATGAGCAGTTCTTC. Translating it yields CASSYDTSYNEQFF. The chain employs TRBV5-1 and TRBJ2-1; D is undetermined. Germline CDR1 and CDR2: SGHRS and YFSETQ. The CDR3 totals 14 residues. V was cut by 3 bases and J by 0 bases, with 7 bases left in between.

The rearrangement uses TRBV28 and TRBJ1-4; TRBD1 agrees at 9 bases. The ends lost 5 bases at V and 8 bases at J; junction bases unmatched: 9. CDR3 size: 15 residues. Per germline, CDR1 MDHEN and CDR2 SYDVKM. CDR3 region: CASSGGTGWGEKLFF. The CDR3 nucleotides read TGTGCCAGCAGTGGCGGGACAGGGTGGGGGGAAAAACTGTTTTTT.